A selection of T cell receptor beta chains follows, all from one sample in a study of T-cell reconstitution after alpha-beta-depleted transplantation in children. TCRdb reprocessed the PCR reads with MiXCR, giving one entry per CDR3 protein. The sample carries around 380,000 distinct CDR3 sequences, roughly 10% recorded once. This specimen consisted of PBMCs from the stem cell graft donor, obtained from the stem cell graft. The receptors originated from a human donor who donated a stem cell graft to a child with acute myeloid leukemia. Each CDR3 is given with its conserved first and last residue. Fields, in order: V gene, J gene, clone size, D gene, CDR3 DNA, CDR3 protein. D genes are given only for firm matches. Size is stated for part of the rows, as once, few or many counts, or as a class when the clone is expanded.

v_call: TRBV12-3/TRBV12-4; j_call: TRBJ1-4; clone_size: few; d_call: NA; cdr3_nt: TGTGCCAGCAGTTTCGGCGGTGGGAATGAAAAACTGTTTTTT; cdr3_aa: CASSFGGGNEKLFF
v_call: TRBV29-1; j_call: TRBJ1-2; clone_size: NA; d_call: NA; cdr3_nt: TGCAGCGTTGAGGAGGGCGCCGGAGACTATGGCTACACCTTC; cdr3_aa: CSVEEGAGDYGYTF
v_call: TRBV5-4; j_call: TRBJ2-5; clone_size: few; d_call: TRBD2; cdr3_nt: TGTGCCAGCAGCTTGGCCGGGACTAGGAACCAAGAGACCCAGTACTTC; cdr3_aa: CASSLAGTRNQETQYF
v_call: TRBV29-1; j_call: TRBJ2-2; clone_size: NA; d_call: NA; cdr3_nt: TGCAGCGTTACGCGCACGAACACCGGGGAGCTGTTTTTT; cdr3_aa: CSVTRTNTGELFF
v_call: TRBV11-2; j_call: TRBJ2-1; clone_size: NA; d_call: NA; cdr3_nt: TGTGCCAGCAGCTTAGATAGGGAAAGGGAGCAGTTCTTC; cdr3_aa: CASSLDREREQFF
v_call: TRBV20-1; j_call: TRBJ2-1; clone_size: few; d_call: TRBD2; cdr3_nt: TGCAGTGCTAGAGGGGCACGGACTAGCGGAGAGCAGTTCTTC; cdr3_aa: CSARGARTSGEQFF
v_call: TRBV5-1; j_call: TRBJ2-2; clone_size: few; d_call: TRBD2; cdr3_nt: TGCGCCAGCAGCTCGAACCAAGGACTAGCGGGGGGCCCAAGGGCCGGGGAGCTGTTTTTT; cdr3_aa: CASSSNQGLAGGPRAGELFF
v_call: TRBV9; j_call: TRBJ1-1; clone_size: NA; d_call: NA; cdr3_nt: TGTGCCAGCAGCGTAGCTACGCACACTGAAGCTTTCTTT; cdr3_aa: CASSVATHTEAFF
v_call: TRBV7-9; j_call: TRBJ1-3; clone_size: few; d_call: NA; cdr3_nt: TGTGCCACGGACCGGGACGTTGGAAACACCATATATTTT; cdr3_aa: CATDRDVGNTIYF
v_call: TRBV5-1; j_call: TRBJ2-2; clone_size: many; d_call: TRBD1; cdr3_nt: TGCGCCAGCAGCTTCTCACAGGGGGCGCTGAACACCGGGGAGCTGTTTTTT; cdr3_aa: CASSFSQGALNTGELFF
v_call: TRBV13; j_call: TRBJ1-2; clone_size: few; d_call: NA; cdr3_nt: TGTGCCAGCAGCTCGGAGGGGGTGTCTGGCTACACCTTC; cdr3_aa: CASSSEGVSGYTF
v_call: TRBV5-6; j_call: TRBJ2-3; clone_size: few; d_call: TRBD2; cdr3_nt: TGTGCCAGCAGCTCACCGGGACTAGCGCACGCTAGCACAGATACGCAGTATTTT; cdr3_aa: CASSSPGLAHASTDTQYF
v_call: TRBV29-1; j_call: TRBJ2-3; clone_size: many; d_call: NA; cdr3_nt: TGCAGCGTTGAAAGTGGAGCAGATACGCAGTATTTT; cdr3_aa: CSVESGADTQYF
v_call: TRBV20-1; j_call: TRBJ1-6; clone_size: few; d_call: NA; cdr3_nt: TGCAGTGCCTGGGAAAGGGATAATTCACCCCTCCACTTT; cdr3_aa: CSAWERDNSPLHF
v_call: TRBV4-3; j_call: TRBJ2-1; clone_size: many; d_call: NA; cdr3_nt: TGCGCCAGCAGCCAAGATACGGGAGCGGTGCAGTTCTTC; cdr3_aa: CASSQDTGAVQFF
v_call: TRBV6-5; j_call: TRBJ1-6; clone_size: few; d_call: NA; cdr3_nt: TGTGCCAGCAGTTACTCCCAGGGGCGGGAACCCCTCCACTTT; cdr3_aa: CASSYSQGREPLHF
v_call: TRBV2; j_call: TRBJ2-3; clone_size: NA; d_call: NA; cdr3_nt: TGTGCCAGCAGTGAGTGGTCAGATACGCAGTATTTT; cdr3_aa: CASSEWSDTQYF
v_call: TRBV6-2/TRBV6-3; j_call: TRBJ2-1; clone_size: many; d_call: TRBD2; cdr3_nt: TGTGCCAGCAGTTACGTCCTAGCGGGGGGGCGTGAGCAGTTCTTC; cdr3_aa: CASSYVLAGGREQFF
v_call: TRBV6-1; j_call: TRBJ2-2; clone_size: NA; d_call: TRBD2; cdr3_nt: TGTGCCAGCAGTAGGACGTCGCCTAGCGGGGGGGCTCCCGGGGAGCTGTTTTTT; cdr3_aa: CASSRTSPSGGAPGELFF
v_call: TRBV12-3/TRBV12-4; j_call: TRBJ1-2; clone_size: NA; d_call: TRBD1; cdr3_nt: TGTGCCAGCAGTTCAACCGGGACAGACAATGGCTACACCTTC; cdr3_aa: CASSSTGTDNGYTF
v_call: TRBV20-1; j_call: TRBJ2-1; clone_size: few; d_call: TRBD2; cdr3_nt: TGCAGTGCCAAGACGTTCGGGGGGAGCTCCTACAATGAGCAGTTCTTC; cdr3_aa: CSAKTFGGSSYNEQFF
v_call: TRBV4-3; j_call: TRBJ2-7; clone_size: NA; d_call: TRBD2; cdr3_nt: TGCGCCAGCAGCCAAGAGCAGACTAGCGGGAGCTACGAGCAGTACTTC; cdr3_aa: CASSQEQTSGSYEQYF
v_call: TRBV2; j_call: TRBJ2-1; clone_size: NA; d_call: NA; cdr3_nt: TGTGCCAGCATGGGTTTTGGGGGTTACAATGAGCAGTTCTTC; cdr3_aa: CASMGFGGYNEQFF
v_call: TRBV7-2; j_call: TRBJ2-3; clone_size: NA; d_call: NA; cdr3_nt: TGTGCCAGCAGGTCAGGCACAGATACGCAGTATTTT; cdr3_aa: CASRSGTDTQYF
v_call: TRBV7-2; j_call: TRBJ2-2; clone_size: few; d_call: NA; cdr3_nt: TGTGCCAGCAGCGGAGGACACAGGGTTACCGGGGAGCTGTTTTTT; cdr3_aa: CASSGGHRVTGELFF
v_call: TRBV19; j_call: TRBJ1-5; clone_size: few; d_call: NA; cdr3_nt: TGTGCCAGTAGTCGAACAGGGCTTAGCAATCAGCCCCAGCATTTT; cdr3_aa: CASSRTGLSNQPQHF
v_call: TRBV15; j_call: TRBJ2-7; clone_size: few; d_call: NA; cdr3_nt: TGTGCCACCAGCGTCCAGGGGTTCGAGCAGTACTTC; cdr3_aa: CATSVQGFEQYF
v_call: TRBV5-6; j_call: TRBJ2-7; clone_size: many; d_call: NA; cdr3_nt: TGTGCCAGCAGCCTGGGGCGAGGCGAGCAGTACTTC; cdr3_aa: CASSLGRGEQYF
v_call: TRBV6-2/TRBV6-3; j_call: TRBJ1-3; clone_size: few; d_call: NA; cdr3_nt: TGTGCCAGCAGTTACTCCGGGACCTCTGGAAACACCATATATTTT; cdr3_aa: CASSYSGTSGNTIYF
v_call: TRBV3-1; j_call: TRBJ2-5; clone_size: few; d_call: TRBD2; cdr3_nt: TGTGCCAGCAGAACCCAGCGGGGTCGGCAAGAGACCCAGTACTTC; cdr3_aa: CASRTQRGRQETQYF
v_call: TRBV20-1; j_call: TRBJ1-1; clone_size: NA; d_call: NA; cdr3_nt: TGCAGTGCTCGCGCGGGGCAAACTGAAGCTTTCTTT; cdr3_aa: CSARAGQTEAFF
v_call: TRBV12-3/TRBV12-4; j_call: TRBJ2-3; clone_size: many; d_call: NA; cdr3_nt: TGTGCCAGCAGTTTAGCGACTGCTACGCAGTATTTT; cdr3_aa: CASSLATATQYF
v_call: TRBV5-1; j_call: TRBJ1-1; clone_size: NA; d_call: TRBD1; cdr3_nt: TGCGCCAGCAGCAGGAAGGAAGGGACAGGAGGGCTGGGAACTGAAGCTTTCTTT; cdr3_aa: CASSRKEGTGGLGTEAFF
v_call: TRBV20-1; j_call: TRBJ2-1; clone_size: few; d_call: NA; cdr3_nt: TGCAGTGCACAGCCGACCGAGAGCTCCTACAATGAGCAGTTCTTC; cdr3_aa: CSAQPTESSYNEQFF
v_call: TRBV19; j_call: TRBJ2-1; clone_size: many; d_call: TRBD2; cdr3_nt: TGTGCCAGTAGTCGAGGGGGGACTAGCGGTGCGAGCTCCTACAATGAGCAGTTCTTC; cdr3_aa: CASSRGGTSGASSYNEQFF
v_call: TRBV5-1; j_call: TRBJ1-3; clone_size: few; d_call: NA; cdr3_nt: TGCGCCAGCAGCCCTCAGTACTCTGGAAACACCATATATTTT; cdr3_aa: CASSPQYSGNTIYF
v_call: TRBV6-2/TRBV6-3; j_call: TRBJ2-2; clone_size: NA; d_call: TRBD1; cdr3_nt: TGTGCCAGCAGTACATCGGGACAGCACACCGGGGAGCTGTTTTTT; cdr3_aa: CASSTSGQHTGELFF
v_call: TRBV5-1; j_call: TRBJ2-1; clone_size: NA; d_call: NA; cdr3_nt: TGCGCCAGCAGCTTTCAAACGACGAGCTCCTACAATGAGCAGTTCTTC; cdr3_aa: CASSFQTTSSYNEQFF
v_call: TRBV30; j_call: TRBJ1-1; clone_size: few; d_call: NA; cdr3_nt: TGTGCCTGGAGTGCCAGACAGCGGCAGAACACTGAAGCTTTCTTT; cdr3_aa: CAWSARQRQNTEAFF
v_call: TRBV3-1; j_call: TRBJ2-5; clone_size: NA; d_call: TRBD1; cdr3_nt: TGTGCCAGCAGTATGAACAGGGGGCAAGAGACCCAGTACTTC; cdr3_aa: CASSMNRGQETQYF
v_call: TRBV20-1; j_call: TRBJ1-1; clone_size: few; d_call: NA; cdr3_nt: TGCAGTGCTAGAGTATTCCCGGGAAACATGAACACTGAAGCTTTCTTT; cdr3_aa: CSARVFPGNMNTEAFF
v_call: TRBV6-2/TRBV6-3; j_call: TRBJ1-5; clone_size: NA; d_call: TRBD1; cdr3_nt: TGTGCCACCGGAGACCGGGACAGGGGAAGCAATCAGCCCCAGCATTTT; cdr3_aa: CATGDRDRGSNQPQHF
v_call: TRBV10-3; j_call: TRBJ1-1; clone_size: NA; d_call: NA; cdr3_nt: TGTGCCATCAGAAAGGATCCAGGTGTGAGGGTGGACACTGAAGCTTTCTTT; cdr3_aa: CAIRKDPGVRVDTEAFF
v_call: TRBV5-1; j_call: TRBJ2-5; clone_size: many; d_call: TRBD1; cdr3_nt: TGCGCCAGCAGCTCCCGACAGGGTGGGCGAGAGACCCAGTACTTC; cdr3_aa: CASSSRQGGRETQYF
v_call: TRBV9; j_call: TRBJ2-1; clone_size: few; d_call: NA; cdr3_nt: TGTGCCAGCAGGCGCACGGAGGGGCAGCTTGAGCAGTTCTTC; cdr3_aa: CASRRTEGQLEQFF
v_call: TRBV19; j_call: TRBJ1-5; clone_size: many; d_call: NA; cdr3_nt: TGTGCCAGTAGCGGGGATCAGCCCCAGCATTTT; cdr3_aa: CASSGDQPQHF
v_call: TRBV20-1; j_call: TRBJ2-2; clone_size: many; d_call: TRBD1; cdr3_nt: TGCAGTGCTAGGCCGGGACAGACGAACACCGGGGAGCTGTTTTTT; cdr3_aa: CSARPGQTNTGELFF
v_call: TRBV29-1; j_call: TRBJ2-3; clone_size: few; d_call: TRBD1; cdr3_nt: TGCAGCGTAGAACACTTTCCGGGACAGGGAACAGATACGCAGTATTTT; cdr3_aa: CSVEHFPGQGTDTQYF
v_call: TRBV5-1; j_call: TRBJ2-2; clone_size: few; d_call: NA; cdr3_nt: TGCGCCAGCAGCTTTACAGTGAACACCGGGGAGCTGTTTTTT; cdr3_aa: CASSFTVNTGELFF
v_call: TRBV29-1; j_call: TRBJ1-2; clone_size: many; d_call: NA; cdr3_nt: TGCAGCGTTGAAGCCCTTCGGGTTGGGGCGCGGGGCTACACCTTC; cdr3_aa: CSVEALRVGARGYTF
v_call: TRBV7-2; j_call: TRBJ2-1; clone_size: many; d_call: TRBD2; cdr3_nt: TGTGCCAGCAGCTTCAGTAGCGGGAGTGGGTTTAATGAGCAGTTCTTC; cdr3_aa: CASSFSSGSGFNEQFF